The entry that follows covers one T cell receptor beta chain sequence. TCRdb reprocessed the 5' RACE reads with MiXCR, giving one entry per CDR3 protein. The table includes 550,000 to 600,000 distinct CDR3 sequences, 17% detected once. This CDR3 region has 16 residues. Germline values: CDR1 MDHEN, CDR2 SYDVKM. J was trimmed by 5 bases and V by 6 bases; bases with no gene match: 10. The data stem from a study of T-cell memory formation after mild COVID-19. The genes are TRBV28 and TRBJ1-2, with 12 positions matching TRBD1. What was sequenced was PBMCs or a T cell subset sorted from them (not recorded which). This TCR came from an adult woman who had mild COVID-19 (a few samples of this study predate the infection). Cell type and time point are not known. The DNA of the CDR3 is TGTGCCAGCAGCCCGGGGACAGGGGGCGGACTTTATGGCTACACCTTC. This codes for CASSPGTGGGLYGYTF.